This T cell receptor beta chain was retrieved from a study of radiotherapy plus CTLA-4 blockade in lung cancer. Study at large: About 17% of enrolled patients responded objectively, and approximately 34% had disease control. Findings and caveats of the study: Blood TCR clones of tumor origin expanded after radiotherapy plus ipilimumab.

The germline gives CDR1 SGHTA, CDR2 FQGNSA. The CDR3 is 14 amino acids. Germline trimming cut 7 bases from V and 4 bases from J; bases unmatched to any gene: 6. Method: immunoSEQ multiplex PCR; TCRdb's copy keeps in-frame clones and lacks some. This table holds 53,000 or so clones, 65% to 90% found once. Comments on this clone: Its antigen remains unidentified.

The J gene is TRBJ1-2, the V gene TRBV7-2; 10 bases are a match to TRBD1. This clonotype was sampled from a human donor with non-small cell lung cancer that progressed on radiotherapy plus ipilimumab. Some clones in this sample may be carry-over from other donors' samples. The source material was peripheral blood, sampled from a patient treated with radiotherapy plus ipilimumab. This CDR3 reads CASTPGQGPYGYTF. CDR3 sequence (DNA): TGTGCCAGCACCCCGGGACAGGGGCCCTATGGCTACACCTTC.